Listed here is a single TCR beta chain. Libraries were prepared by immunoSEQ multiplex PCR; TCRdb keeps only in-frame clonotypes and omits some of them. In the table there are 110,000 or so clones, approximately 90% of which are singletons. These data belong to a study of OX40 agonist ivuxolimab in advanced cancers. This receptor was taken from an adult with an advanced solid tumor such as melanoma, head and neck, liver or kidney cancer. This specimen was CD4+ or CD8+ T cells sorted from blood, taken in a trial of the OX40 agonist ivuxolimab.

The CDR3 protein is CASSPSDNEQFF. CDR3 coding DNA: TGTGCCAGCTCACCAAGTGACAATGAGCAGTTCTTC. The V call is TRBV18, the J call TRBJ2-1; D not certain. CDR1 KGHSH and CDR2 LQKENI come from the germline V gene. The ends were cut back, 2 bases at V and 5 bases at J, with 4 bases in the middle. The CDR3 has 12 residues. Together with reference TRBV18 and TRBJ2-1, the CDR3 gives the full variable domain: NAGVMQNPRHLVRRRGQEARLRCSPMKGHSHVYWYRQLPEEGLKFMVYLQKENIIDESGMPKERFSAEFPKEGPSILRIQQVVRGDSAAYFCASSPSDNEQFFGPGTRLTVL.